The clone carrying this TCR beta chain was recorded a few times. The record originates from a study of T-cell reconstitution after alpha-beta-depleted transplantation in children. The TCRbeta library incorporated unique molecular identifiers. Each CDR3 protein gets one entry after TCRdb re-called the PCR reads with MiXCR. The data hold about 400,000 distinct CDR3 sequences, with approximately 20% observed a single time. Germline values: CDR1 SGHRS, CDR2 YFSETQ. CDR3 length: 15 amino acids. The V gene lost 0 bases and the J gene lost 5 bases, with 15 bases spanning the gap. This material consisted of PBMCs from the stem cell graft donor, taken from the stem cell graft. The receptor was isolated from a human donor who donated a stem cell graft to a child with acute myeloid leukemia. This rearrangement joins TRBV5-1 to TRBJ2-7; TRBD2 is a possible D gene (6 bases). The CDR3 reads CASSLAGDSVHEQYF. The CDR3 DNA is TGCGCCAGCAGCTTGGCGGGAGATAGCGTCCACGAGCAGTACTTC.